What follows are 24 T cell receptor beta chains derived from one specimen sequenced in a study of CD8 T cells in Susac syndrome. RNA in amounts of about 0.5 to 1 ug was reverse transcribed with random hexamers. TCRdb passed the immunoSEQ multiplex PCR reads through MiXCR, listing each CDR3 protein once. Found here are approximately 80,000 distinct CDR3 sequences, roughly 95% of them singletons; the top ten hold approximately 0.49%. Sequencing input: CD8+ T cells from PBMCs. These receptors were taken from a human donor with Susac syndrome.

This chain joins TRBV27 and TRBJ2-7, with D perhaps matching TRBD1 (6 bases). The V gene lost 10 bases and the J gene lost 1 base, with 11 bases spanning the gap. CDR3 length: 12 residues. Germline-derived CDR1 and CDR2 are MNHEY and SMNVEV (reference sequence). The DNA of the CDR3 is TGTGCCACCAGGGGCGTATCCTACGAGCAGTACTTC. Encoded protein: CATRGVSYEQYF.

V is TRBV20-1 and J is TRBJ1-1; a weak D match, TRBD1 (5 bases). CDR1 is DFQATT and CDR2 is SNEGSKA in the germline V gene (reference sequence). Trimming shortened V by 6 bases and J by 3 bases, and 20 bases separated the two germline ends. CDR3 length: 15 residues. In DNA, the CDR3 is TGCAGTGCCAAAGGACGGCCGGGGGATCACACTGAAGCTTTCTTT. Its protein product is CSAKGRPGDHTEAFF.

The chain employs TRBV6-5 and TRBJ2-3; a possible D gene is TRBD1 (5 bases). Deletions cut 5 bases from V and 6 bases from J, with 18 bases between. This CDR3 spans 15 amino acids. The germline gives CDR1 MNHEY, CDR2 SVGAGI. The CDR3 is CASSPRLDIGDTQYF. DNA of the CDR3: TGTGCCAGCAGTCCGCGACTGGACATTGGGGATACGCAGTATTTT.

The rearrangement uses TRBV5-1 and TRBJ2-5, with D hard to call. The germline gives CDR1 SGHRS, CDR2 YFSETQ. The CDR3 is 13 residues long. The germline V and J ends were trimmed by 0 bases and 1 base, with 4 bases remaining between them. CDR3 bases: TGCGCCAGCAGCTTGGGGTTCCAAGAGACCCAGTACTTC. Protein: CASSLGFQETQYF.

The chain links TRBV11-2 to TRBJ2-3; D tentatively fits TRBD1 or TRBD2 (5 bases each). The CDR3 has 14 amino acids. V lost 0 bases to trimming and J lost 5 bases, with 9 bases between them. CDR1 and CDR2 from the germline V gene are SGHAT and FQNNGV. The CDR3 DNA sequence: TGTGCCAGCAGCTTAGAATCAGGGAGAGATACGCAGTATTTT. Amino acid sequence: CASSLESGRDTQYF.

This chain links TRBV12-3 or TRBV12-4 with TRBJ2-3; 8 bases are shared with TRBD2. V was clipped by 7 bases and J by 5 bases; unmatched bases: 11. The CDR3 spans 15 residues. In nucleotides, the CDR3 is TGTGCCAGCACCGGCGGGGGGTCCTTAGGAGATACGCAGTATTTT. Translated: CASTGGGSLGDTQYF.

The chain uses TRBV4-1 and TRBJ1-1, with no clear D. The germline V gene encodes CDR1 MGHRA and CDR2 YSYEKL. CDR3 length: 14 residues. Trimming left V 3 bases short and J 6 bases short, with 14 bases between. Here the CDR3 DNA reads TGCGCCAGCAGCCATTTCATTTTGGGCCCTGAAGCTTTCTTT. As protein: CASSHFILGPEAFF.

The chain combines TRBV27 with TRBJ2-7; TRBD2 is a possible D gene (5 bases). The V gene's germline CDR1 is MNHEY and CDR2 SMNVEV (reference sequence). Trimming left V 7 bases short and J 3 bases short, with 16 bases between. CDR3 length: 14 amino acids. Here the CDR3 reads CASNPKAGGYEQYF. CDR3 nucleotide sequence: TGTGCCAGCAACCCCAAGGCAGGAGGCTACGAGCAGTACTTC.

This clonotype was detected only once. The chain is built from TRBV13 and TRBJ1-2; 9 bases match TRBD1. Germline assignment: CDR1 PRHDT and CDR2 FYEKMQ (reference sequence). The V and J ends lost 5 bases and 6 bases, in that order; junction bases with no gene match: 4. The CDR3 is made up of 13 amino acids. The CDR3 reads CASSDRTGDGYTF. The CDR3 region has the DNA TGTGCCAGCAGCGATCGGACAGGGGATGGCTACACCTTC.

This clonotype came up once. The chain links TRBV12-3 or TRBV12-4 to TRBJ2-1, with unresolved D. V was trimmed by 6 bases and J by 7 bases, leaving 10 bases between them. This CDR3 spans 12 amino acids. The CDR3 protein is CASRLTRNEQFF. CDR3 DNA sequence: TGTGCCAGCAGACTGACTCGGAATGAGCAGTTCTTC.

The chain is built from TRBV9 and TRBJ2-5, with 8 bases matching TRBD2. This CDR3 is built from 14 residues. Trimming removed 3 bases from V and 5 bases from J; junction bases left unmatched: 6. The V gene's germline CDR1 is SGDLS and CDR2 YYNGEE. The DNA for the CDR3 is TGTGCCAGCAGCGAAAGCGGGGGCCGGGAGACCCAGTACTTC. Translating it yields CASSESGGRETQYF.

The CDR3 protein is CASSPAVRGNEQFF. DNA for the CDR3: TGCGCCAGCAGCCCAGCCGTAAGAGGGAATGAGCAGTTCTTC. This rearrangement joins TRBV5-1 to TRBJ2-1; D might be TRBD2 (5 bases). Trimming cost V 4 bases and J 7 bases, with 15 bases left between them. The CDR3 length is 14 residues. Per the germline V gene, CDR1 is SGHRS and CDR2 is YFSETQ.

The rearrangement joins TRBV6-6 to TRBJ2-5; 11 nucleotides line up with TRBD2. Per germline, CDR1 MNHNY and CDR2 SVGAGI (reference sequence). The junction had 3 bases not matched to a gene; V was cut back by 0 bases and J by 3 bases. The CDR3 runs to 16 residues. The CDR3 coding sequence is TGTGCCAGCAGTTACTCGACTAGCGGGGTGGAAGAGACCCAGTACTTC. The encoded protein is CASSYSTSGVEETQYF.

The chain uses TRBV20-1 and TRBJ1-5; maybe TRBD1 (5 bases). The CDR3 sequence is 14 residues long. V dropped 2 bases and J dropped 5 bases, with 13 bases sitting between them. Per the germline V gene, CDR1 is DFQATT and CDR2 is SNEGSKA (reference sequence). This CDR3 is CSARWGEVDQPQHF. The CDR3 DNA follows: TGCAGTGCTAGATGGGGGGAGGTGGATCAGCCCCAGCATTTT.

V gene TRBV29-1 combines with J gene TRBJ2-5; TRBD1 agrees at 8 bases. J was trimmed by 3 bases and V by 4 bases; bases with no gene match: 10. Germline loops: CDR1 SQVTM, CDR2 ANQGSEA. CDR3 length: 15 residues. The CDR3 sequence is CSVGIQGDLKETQYF. CDR3 coding DNA: TGCAGCGTTGGTATACAGGGGGACCTAAAAGAGACCCAGTACTTC.

This clonotype was observed once. This chain joins TRBV29-1 and TRBJ1-1; the D gene is possibly TRBD1 (6 bases). The CDR3 totals 12 residues. V dropped 6 bases and J dropped 6 bases, with 14 bases sitting between them. Germline CDR1 and CDR2: SQVTM and ANQGSEA. This CDR3 is CSVPDRGAEAFF. CDR3 coding DNA: TGCAGCGTACCGGATAGGGGGGCTGAAGCTTTCTTT.

This chain joins TRBV2 and TRBJ1-3; D is unclear. The V and J ends lost 5 bases and 0 bases respectively, with 8 bases between them. Germline V CDR1 and CDR2: SNHLY, FYNNEI. The CDR3 runs 14 residues. The CDR3 is CASSPVYSGNTIYF. CDR3 bases: TGTGCCAGCAGTCCAGTCTACTCTGGAAACACCATATATTTT. The whole variable domain, filled in from reference TRBV2 and TRBJ1-3, reads EPEVTQTPSHQVTQMGQEVILRCVPISNHLYFYWYRQILGQKVEFLVSFYNNEISEKSEIFDDQFSVERPDGSNFTLKIRSTKLEDSAMYFCASSPVYSGNTIYFGEGSWLTVV.

This clonotype was seen just once. The chain employs TRBV29-1 and TRBJ1-1; D possibly corresponds to TRBD1 (5 bases). The CDR3 spans 11 residues. The germline V gene has CDR1 SQVTM and CDR2 ANQGSEA. With 5 bases removed from V and 7 bases from J, the gap between germline ends came to 11 bases. The CDR3 reads CSVFDRGEAFF. The CDR3 bases are TGCAGCGTTTTCGATAGGGGTGAAGCTTTCTTT. Full variable domain (missing parts from reference TRBV29-1 and TRBJ1-1): SAVISQKPSRDICQRGTSLTIQCQVDSQVTMMFWYRQQPGQSLTLIATANQGSEATYESGFVIDKFPISRPNLTFSTLTVSNMSPEDSSIYLCSVFDRGEAFFGQGTRLTVV.

In DNA, the CDR3 is TGTGCCAGCAGTCCTAAGACCGGGGGATACACTGAAGCTTTCTTT. Residues: CASSPKTGGYTEAFF. This sequence joins TRBV12-3 or TRBV12-4 and TRBJ1-1; a weak D match, TRBD1 (5 bases). CDR3 length: 15 residues. With 5 bases removed from V and 3 bases from J, the gap between germline ends came to 16 bases.

The chain employs TRBV27 and TRBJ2-5; D is possibly TRBD1 or TRBD2 (6 bases each). This CDR3 contains 14 residues. CDR1 MNHEY and CDR2 SMNVEV come from the germline V gene (reference sequence). V lost 1 base and J lost 5, with 11 bases in between. The CDR3 is CASSLFGGQETQYF. In nucleotides, the CDR3 is TGTGCCAGCAGTTTATTTGGGGGGCAGGAGACCCAGTACTTC.

In its sample, this clonotype was seen once. The CDR3 nucleotides are TGTGCCAGCAGTCCCGGGACTAGCGTTGACAATGAGCAGTTCTTC. It is translated as CASSPGTSVDNEQFF. The chain couples TRBV28 to TRBJ2-1; 10 bases map to TRBD2. Germline CDR1 and CDR2: MDHEN and SYDVKM. This CDR3 has 15 residues. With V trimmed by 5 bases and J by 5 bases, 6 bases remained unmatched.

The gene calls are TRBV6-6 and TRBJ2-5; D could derive from TRBD1 or TRBD2 (6 bases each). The CDR3 covers 16 residues. V was pared by 6 bases and J by 2 bases, with 19 bases between. Germline loops: CDR1 MNHNY, CDR2 SVGAGI (reference sequence). The CDR3 nucleotides read TGTGCCAGCAGCTCACCCCCGGGGGCGATGCAAGAGACCCAGTACTTC. Translating gives CASSSPPGAMQETQYF.

This chain joins TRBV11-2 and TRBJ2-3; 10 bases are a match to TRBD2. The CDR3 is 15 amino acids. V shed 3 bases, J shed 3 bases, and the junction held 3 bases outside the gene matches. Germline V gene data show CDR1 as SGHAT and CDR2 as FQNNGV. The CDR3 region is CASSFTSGVTDTQYF. The CDR3 nucleotides are TGTGCCAGCAGCTTCACTAGCGGGGTTACAGATACGCAGTATTTT.

J is TRBJ1-6 and V is TRBV30; a weak D match, TRBD1 (5 bases). The CDR3 sequence is 15 residues long. CDR1 is GTSNPN, CDR2 SVGIG, per germline (reference sequence). Trimming stripped 3 bases from V and 2 bases from J, with 11 bases between. The DNA of the CDR3 is TGTGCCTGGAGGAGCCGGGGCACCTATAATTCACCCCTCCACTTT. Protein: CAWRSRGTYNSPLHF.